This T cell receptor (beta chain) was profiled in a study of shared clonotypes between healthy human individuals. About the research overall: Three plates were used per donor for CD4 naive, three for CD4 memory, two for CD8 naive and one for CD8 memory. Study results and caveats: Collection of samples was limited to blood; tissue repertoires likely differ. Shared clonotypes across all four donors exceeded non-shared ones in generation probability.

With regard to this clone: No antigen is known for it.

Using immunoSEQ multiplex PCR, the repertoire was profiled, and TCRdb retains in-frame clones only, with some absent. The table has around 700,000 clones, approximately 75% seen once. A split of CD4+ cells into CD45RA+ naive and CD45RA-negative memory subsets was performed. CDR1 SNHLY and CDR2 FYNNEI come from the germline V gene. This CDR3 comprises 13 residues. Between the trimmed V and J ends, which lost 6 bases and 4 bases, there was a span of 12 bases. This chain connects TRBV2 to TRBJ2-5, with D unclear. The sample consisted of memory CD4+ T cells sorted from blood. The sample's subset: CD45RA-negative fraction. This receptor was identified in a woman in her 30s in good health. CDR3 sequence: CASSPRLGETQYF. Written as DNA, the CDR3 is TGTGCCAGCAGCCCCCGACTCGGAGAGACCCAGTACTTC.